This T cell receptor beta chain derives from a study of technical replicates of blood from a few donors. V shed 1 base and J shed 7 bases, with 17 bases lying between them. This CDR3 has 16 amino acids. Germline V gene sequence: CDR1 LNHDA, CDR2 SQIVND (reference sequence). TCRdb's table, derived via immunoSEQ multiplex PCR, lists solely in-frame clones and lacks some. The sample has around 58,000 clones, just under 90% seen once; the top ten hold 5.2%. The chain uses TRBV19 and TRBJ1-5; tentatively, D is TRBD1 (5 bases). This sequence originates from a human donor in good health. Some clones in this sample may be carry-over from other donors' samples. Sequencing used PBMCs. The CDR3 DNA reads TGTGCCAGTAGTATAGTCCCCGGGGGTGGAGGGCAGCCCCAGCATTTT. Encoded protein: CASSIVPGGGGQPQHF.